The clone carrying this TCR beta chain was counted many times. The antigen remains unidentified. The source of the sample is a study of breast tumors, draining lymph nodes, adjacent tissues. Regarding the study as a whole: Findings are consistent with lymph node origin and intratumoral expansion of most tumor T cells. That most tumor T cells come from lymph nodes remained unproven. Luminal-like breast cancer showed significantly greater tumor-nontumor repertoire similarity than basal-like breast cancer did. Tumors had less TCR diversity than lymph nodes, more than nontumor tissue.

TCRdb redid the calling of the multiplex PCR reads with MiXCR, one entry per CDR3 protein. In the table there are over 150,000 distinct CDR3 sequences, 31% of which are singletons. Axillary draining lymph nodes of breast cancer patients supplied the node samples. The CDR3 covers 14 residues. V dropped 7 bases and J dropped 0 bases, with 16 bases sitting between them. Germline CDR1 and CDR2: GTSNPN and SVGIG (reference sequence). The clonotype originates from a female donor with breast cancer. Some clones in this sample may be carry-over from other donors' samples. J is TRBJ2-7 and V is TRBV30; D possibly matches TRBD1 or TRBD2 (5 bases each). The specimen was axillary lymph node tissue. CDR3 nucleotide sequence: TGTGCCTTAACCCGGGGCAGAAGCTCCTACGAGCAGTACTTC. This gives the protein CALTRGRSSYEQYF.